This T cell receptor beta chain came from a study of OX40 agonist ivuxolimab in advanced cancers. Background on the whole study: Ivuxolimab was an agonistic, fully human IgG2 monoclonal antibody directed against OX40 (CD134), a costimulatory receptor. Intravenous ivuxolimab was administered to patients every 2 weeks at six dose levels: 0.01, 0.1, 0.3, 1.5, 3 and 10 mg/kg. Of the roughly 52 dose-escalation patients, hepatocellular carcinoma was present in about 19, melanoma in roughly 15, renal cell carcinoma in 9 and head and neck cancer in 9. A male proportion of almost 85% and a mean age of roughly 58 years, ranging from about 20 to 85, were recorded for the dose-escalation cohort. Patients were allowed to have had prior anti-PD-1, anti-PD-L1 or anti-CTLA-4 therapy, and roughly two fifths of the dose-escalation patients had been treated with checkpoint inhibitors. Three dose-escalation patients achieved partial responses, one with hepatocellular carcinoma and two with cutaneous melanoma. The point of sequencing TCRbeta in the periphery was to test whether ivuxolimab changed TCR sequence diversity and drove clonal T-cell expansion. The paper covers the monotherapy dose-escalation part of the phase I ivuxolimab trial, which included N of about 50 patients.

Reading from cysteine to phenylalanine, the CDR3 counts 14 amino acids. Only the CDR3 region is kept as DNA, spanning 42 bases read in frame from base 1. Sequences SEHNR (CDR1) and FQNEAQ (CDR2) are obtained from the germline V gene (reference sequence). For this chain, trimming is 5 bases at the V end and 5 bases at the J end, and the number of junction bases without a gene match is 7. Genomic DNA was isolated from the sorted cells so that the TCRbeta CDR3 region could be sequenced. TCRbeta CDR3 regions were sequenced using the immunoSEQ Assay. Entries here come from immuneACCESS through TCRdb and include only in-frame sequences with V and J called. Some clones fail to appear in such tables; in the studies checked, an unresolved V gene covers under half of the shortfall, and the cause of the remainder is unknown. This sample comprises about 70,000 clones, 89% of them detected only once. Together, the top ten hold about an eighth of the sample.

Beyond this particular receptor, the publication reports: In the 0.1-3.0 mg/kg groups, partial responders were among the patients with the lowest normalized peripheral clonal expansion, particularly in CD8+ T cells. Antigen specificity was not determined for the clonally expanded peripheral T cells. After ivuxolimab, CD8+ T cells had more expanded clones than CD4+ T cells on average. Low levels of normalized T-cell clonal expansion were also seen in some nonresponding patients. At doses from 0.1 to 3.0 mg/kg, clonal expansion was seen in both CD4+ and CD8+ blood T cells between baseline and week 6.

About this clone itself: The specificity of this receptor is unknown. The record has no base qualities; no much larger clone is one base away.

The trial excluded patients who had a history of autoimmune disease or were on systemic immunosuppression. Peripheral blood for TCR sequencing was collected from all dose cohorts at baseline, on cycle 4 day 1, and on cycle 7 day 1. The samples were drawn from a first-in-human, open-label, multicenter phase I dose-escalation trial of ivuxolimab. Adults with locally advanced or metastatic melanoma, renal cell, hepatocellular, or head and neck squamous cell carcinoma were enrolled in the trial. Before TCR sequencing, CD4+ T cells and CD8+ T cells from peripheral blood were sorted into separate populations.

The V and J segments used are TRBV7-9 and TRBJ1-2, with 8 bases aligning to TRBD1. The sequencing used CD4+ or CD8+ T cells sorted from blood, collected in a trial of the OX40 agonist ivuxolimab. The sequence derives from an adult with an advanced solid tumor such as melanoma, head and neck, liver or kidney cancer. The bases read TGTGCCAGCAGCCCCGGGACAGGTCCTTATGGCTACACCTTC. Protein translation: CASSPGTGPYGYTF.